Sequencing of this TCR beta chain was carried out in a study of cytomegalovirus exposure and HLA in healthy donors. For this clone: What it recognizes is unknown.

General study results and limits: The study recorded 150 to 200 TCR beta chains that were cytomegalovirus-associated.

PCR amplification relied on 60 Vbeta primers (plus 13 Jbeta primers). This table comes from immunoSEQ multiplex PCR, and its TCRdb copy is limited to in-frame clones, with some not included. The sample consists of tens of thousands of clones, about 74% of them appearing once. The CDR3 has 13 amino acids. CDR1 and CDR2 (germline): MNHEY, SVGAGI. Sequenced input: PBMCs. This clonotype was sampled from a man in his thirties or forties in good health and CMV-seronegative. This chain joins TRBV6-5 and TRBJ2-5; 7 bases match TRBD2. The DNA end is more similar to TRBJ2-7, so the J call may be wrong. The CDR3 DNA is TGTGCCAGCCTCGGCGGGAGCTCCTACGAGCAGTACTTC. Its translation is CASLGGSSYEQYF.